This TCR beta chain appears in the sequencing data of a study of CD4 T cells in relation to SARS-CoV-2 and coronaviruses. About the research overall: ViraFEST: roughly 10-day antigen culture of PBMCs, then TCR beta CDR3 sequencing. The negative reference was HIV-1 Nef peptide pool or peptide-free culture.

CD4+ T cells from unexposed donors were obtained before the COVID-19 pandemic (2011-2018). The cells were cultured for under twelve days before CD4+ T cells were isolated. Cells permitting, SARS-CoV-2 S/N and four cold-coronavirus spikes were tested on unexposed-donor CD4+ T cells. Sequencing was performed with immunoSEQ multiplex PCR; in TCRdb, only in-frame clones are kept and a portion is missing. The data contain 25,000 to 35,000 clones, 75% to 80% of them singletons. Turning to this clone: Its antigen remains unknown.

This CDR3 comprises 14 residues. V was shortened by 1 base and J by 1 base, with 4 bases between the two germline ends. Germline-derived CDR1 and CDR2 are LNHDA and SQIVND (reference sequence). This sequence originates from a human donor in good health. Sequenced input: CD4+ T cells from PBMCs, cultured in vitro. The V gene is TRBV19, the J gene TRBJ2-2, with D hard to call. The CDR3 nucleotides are TGTGCCAGTAGTATAGGACTGAACACCGGGGAGCTGTTTTTT. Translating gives CASSIGLNTGELFF.